This entry is about one T cell receptor (beta chain). Its antigen remains unknown. Each CDR3 protein is one row after TCRdb ran MiXCR on the 5' RACE reads. The profile shows around 530,000 distinct CDR3 sequences, about 22% of them singletons. The sample comes from a study of T-cell memory formation after mild COVID-19. Study observations and caveats: The study found balanced CD4/CD8 in clones contracting day 15 to 85 and a CD4+ lean in later expanders.

The germline V and J ends were trimmed by 4 bases and 14 bases, with 15 bases remaining between them. The germline V gene encodes CDR1 SGHVS and CDR2 FQNEAQ. CDR3 length: 13 amino acids. The sequenced sample consisted of PBMCs or a T cell subset sorted from them (not recorded which). This chain links TRBV7-8 with TRBJ1-6; a possible D gene is TRBD1 (6 bases). This TCR derives from an adult woman who had mild COVID-19 (a few samples of this study predate the infection). Cell type and time point are not known. The CDR3 sequence: CASSYWTDSALHF. In DNA, the CDR3 is TGTGCCAGCAGCTACTGGACGGACAGCGCCCTCCACTTT.